This T cell receptor (beta chain) was recovered during a study of T cells after yellow fever vaccination. As TCR cDNA was made by 5'RACE template switching, a universal primer site and UMIs were added. One entry per CDR3 protein, called by TCRdb with MiXCR from the 5' RACE reads. Here the sample spans more than 350,000 distinct CDR3 sequences, 11% being singletons. General study findings and limits: Weaker, the secondary response had a peak occurring faster, on day 5 versus 15.

CDR1 DFQATT and CDR2 SNEGSKA come from the germline V gene (reference sequence). This CDR3 is built from 12 residues. Between the trimmed V and J ends, which lost 4 bases and 6 bases, there was a span of 11 bases. Of note for this clonotype: What it binds is not known.

The receptor's source is a man aged 18 to 29 who received the YFV17D yellow fever vaccine. The sample in question was PBMCs, obtained on the day of the first yellow fever vaccination. The V call is TRBV20-1, the J call TRBJ2-3; no firm D call. DNA of the CDR3: TGCAGTGCTACCCCCCTCGCCGATACGCAGTATTTT. This gives the protein CSATPLADTQYF.